This section outlines one T cell receptor (beta chain) sequence together with its context. This clone was detected ten times or more. Its specific antigen is unknown. The CDR3 is cut off 3 residues early in the read; its end comes from the germline J gene. For sequencing, equivalent amounts of genomic DNA were input from CVID and control samples. For every sample, a 60 bp segment covering the rearranged TCRbeta CDR3 region was amplified and then sequenced. The immunoSEQ assay, a bias-corrected multiplex PCR combined with high-throughput sequencing, was used to amplify TCRbeta. Regarding the original processing steps: Every unique nucleotide sequence was considered a clone and was annotated with V, D and J genes, copy number and frequency. Sequences were labeled productive if in frame, and non-productive if out of frame or containing stop codons. As previously described, clonality was computed from Shannon's entropy. Mean CDR3 Kyte-Doolittle hydropathy was derived from the predicted amino acid sequences of productive clones. Hierarchical clustering of scaled V gene usage was performed with the R hclust function using Manhattan distance and complete linkage. Sharing of clones by CDR3 amino acid sequence was evaluated by resampling 12 repertoires per group over 100 rounds. The repertoires were screened for over 60 published EBV-specific TCRbeta sequences and a few hundred published CMV-specific TCRbeta sequences. A couple of CVID samples that yielded fewer than 10,000 sequences were excluded from the analysis, so approximately 40 CVID repertoires were retained. The table was pulled from immuneACCESS by TCRdb, which kept in-frame rearrangements only. Such tables lose some clones; where checked, under half of the loss comes from unresolved V genes, and the rest has no known cause. That table gives V, J and clone size, and the DNA gave D and trimming. For this sample, roughly 52,000 clones are listed, none of them singletons. Approximately 3.6% of the sample lies in the top ten.

Via the germline V gene, CDR1 is SGHRS and CDR2 YFSETQ. The CDR3, cysteine through phenylalanine, is 14 amino acids long. Only the CDR3 bases that were read are kept: 33 of them, in frame from base 1. At the junction V is shortened by 4 bases and J by 1 base; bases outside the gene matches: 4. The sample is drawn from a study of T cell clonality in common variable immunodeficiency (dated by TCRdb to the mid-2010s). The research as a whole found: According to the authors, finding the cause of the higher clonality in CVID would require sequencing the repertoires of T cell subpopulations. CVID TCRbeta sequences were reported to have fewer deletions and N-nucleotide insertions and to lack highly modified clones with 13 or more V deletions. Even though DNA input was equal, the average per sample came to 65,000 to 85,000 unique sequences for controls compared with 30,000 to 40,000 for CVID samples. Patient heterogeneity within the CVID cohort put limits on correlating repertoire features with clinical complications. TCRbeta clonality was higher in CVID subjects than in healthy controls (t-test p = 0.018), and the increase was most characteristic of about a third of subjects. CVID subjects shared fewer TCRbeta clones with each other than healthy controls did (p < 0.0001).

Most of the CVID patients and most of the healthy controls were of Caucasian heritage. Heparinized peripheral whole blood samples of roughly 4.5 to 8 ml were collected from each donor. Genomic DNA from adults with common variable immune deficiency (CVID) and from healthy adult controls was used for sequencing of TCRbeta CDR3 repertoires. A total of about 22 healthy adult volunteers (roughly 12 female and around 10 male; age range roughly 23 to 75 years, mean age roughly 34) were included in the control group. To isolate peripheral blood mononuclear cells, diluted blood was subjected to density centrifugation over Hypaque 1077 or Ficoll-Paque. Genomic DNA was extracted from unsorted mononuclear cells by Qiagen column purification or by a centrifugation-based method.

The sequenced sample was peripheral blood mononuclear cells. The chain employs TRBV5-1 and TRBJ2-5, with 7 bases in between that match TRBD2. The source of this sequence is a person aged 18 to 75 in good health. The CDR3 reads CASSTTSSQETQYF. The DNA read from the CDR3 is TGCGCCAGCAGCACGACTAGCTCCCAAGAGACC.